Sequencing of this TCR beta chain was carried out in a study of long-term antiretroviral therapy in people with HIV. Study conclusions and caveats: Comparison with controls showed narrower CDR3 length ranges in HIV repertoires. The study collected no data on ART adherence, viral resistance or therapy changes. Clones expanded before ART dominated the repertoire at all time points.

Per donor, a minimum of one pre-ART and a minimum of two post-ART PBMC samples were available. With regard to this clone: Its target is not known.

V was shortened by 3 bases and J by 3 bases, with 11 bases between the two germline ends. The CDR3 contains 14 residues. Looked up from germline, CDR1 is GTSNPN and CDR2 is SVGIG (reference sequence). Assay version v3.0 of immunoSEQ was used, and it was run at survey level. Assay: immunoSEQ multiplex PCR; the TCRdb copy retains only in-frame clones and omits some. The repertoire consists of 30,000 to 40,000 clones, with roughly 85% occurring once and the leading ten covering under 15%. Source: unsorted PBMCs, taken 1.1 years after starting antiretroviral therapy. The rearrangement links TRBV30 to TRBJ2-2; D could derive from TRBD1 or TRBD2 (5 bases each). The receptor comes from a man aged 18 to 29 with HIV. CDR3 sequence (DNA): TGTGCCTGGAGGCGAGGGGTGGACACCGGGGAGCTGTTTTTT. As protein: CAWRRGVDTGELFF.